Detailed here is one TCR beta chain. The antigen is not known. Regarding the study as a whole: Greatest tumor Treg TCR overlap was with tumor naive CD4+ cells. Tumor memory CD4+ T cell TCR gene usage clustered with blood and lymph node memory CD4+ cells and lymph node naive CD4+ cells.

TCRdb passed the 5' RACE reads through MiXCR, listing each CDR3 protein once. The sample records 6,500 to 8,500 distinct CDR3 sequences, around 40% being singletons. CD4+CD45RO+CD25- cells were isolated as memory CD4+ T cells. There are 15 residues in the CDR3. V lost 5 bases, J lost 0 bases, and 13 bases lay in between. CDR1 is SGHVS, CDR2 FQNEAQ, per germline. The TCR sequence derives from a female donor with breast cancer. The material sequenced was tumor-infiltrating memory CD4+ T cells sorted from the breast tumor. Regarding subset: memory CD4+ T cells, CD4+CD45RO+CD25-. V and J are TRBV7-8 and TRBJ2-5; D call uncertain. Here the CDR3 DNA reads TGTGCCAGCAGCCCAAGGAGCGCGGACCAAGAGACCCAGTACTTC. This sequence encodes CASSPRSADQETQYF.